Given below is one T cell receptor beta chain in context. The sample originates from a study of blood T cell repertoires in COVID-19. CDR3 length equals 15 residues. V shed 4 bases, J shed 3 bases, and the junction held 3 bases outside the gene matches. Germline V CDR1 and CDR2: SGHVS, FQNEAQ. Data came from immunoSEQ multiplex PCR; TCRdb stores just in-frame clones and leaves some out. This repertoire shows almost 250,000 clones, roughly 89% found once; its top ten account for 4.1%. The specimen sequenced was PBMCs or T cells enriched from blood (not recorded which). The V call is TRBV7-8, the J call TRBJ2-1; 10 bases are a match to TRBD2. This clonotype was obtained from a woman between 25 and 40 years old who had recovered from COVID-19. The CDR3 sequence: CASSSRLAGYNEQFF. The CDR3 nucleotides read TGTGCCAGCAGCTCACGACTAGCGGGCTACAATGAGCAGTTCTTC.